This T cell receptor (beta chain) was retrieved from a study of blood T cell repertoires in COVID-19. TCRdb's table, derived via immunoSEQ multiplex PCR, lists solely in-frame clones and lacks some. The top ten clones hold roughly 23% of a sample with over 45,000 clones, about 75% of them seen once. Germline CDR1 and CDR2: SQVTM and ANQGSEA. Trimming removed 4 bases at V and 2 bases at J, with 12 bases between. The CDR3 consists of 14 residues. The V and J genes are TRBV29-1 and TRBJ1-3, with D unclear. This clonotype originated in a middle-aged man with active or convalescent COVID-19. Sequenced sample: peripheral blood. CDR3 amino acids: CSVGGQQAGNTIYF. The CDR3 DNA is TGCAGCGTTGGAGGGCAGCAGGCTGGAAACACCATATATTTT. The full variable domain, its missing parts supplied by reference TRBV29-1 and TRBJ1-3, is SAVISQKPSRDICQRGTSLTIQCQVDSQVTMMFWYRQQPGQSLTLIATANQGSEATYESGFVIDKFPISRPNLTFSTLTVSNMSPEDSSIYLCSVGGQQAGNTIYFGEGSWLTVV.